This T cell receptor (beta chain) appears in the sequencing data of a study of cytomegalovirus exposure and HLA in healthy donors. The overall study: The same platform as the 500 to 700 first-cohort repertoires was used for the 100 to 150 validation repertoires, a later analysis reported.

Donors came from a validation cohort of 90 to 150 subjects, distinct from the first 666-subject cohort. General study results and limits: In vitro testing confirmed three CMV-associated chains as specific for CMV antigens.

Comments on this clone: Antigen specificity is unknown.

V shed 2 bases, J shed 0 bases, and the junction held 9 bases outside the gene matches. Per the germline V gene, CDR1 is KGHSH and CDR2 is LQKENI. This CDR3 comprises 17 residues. Sequencing was performed with immunoSEQ multiplex PCR; in TCRdb, only in-frame clones are kept and a portion is missing. Of 60,000 to 80,000 clones in the sample, just under 95% were seen once. The specimen was PBMCs. This TCR derives from a woman younger than 35 in good health and CMV-seropositive. The chain combines TRBV18 with TRBJ2-7; 8 bases align to TRBD1. The CDR3 sequence: CASSPYPRGPISYEQYF. The CDR3 DNA reads TGTGCCAGCTCACCATATCCCAGGGGGCCCATCTCCTACGAGCAGTACTTC.